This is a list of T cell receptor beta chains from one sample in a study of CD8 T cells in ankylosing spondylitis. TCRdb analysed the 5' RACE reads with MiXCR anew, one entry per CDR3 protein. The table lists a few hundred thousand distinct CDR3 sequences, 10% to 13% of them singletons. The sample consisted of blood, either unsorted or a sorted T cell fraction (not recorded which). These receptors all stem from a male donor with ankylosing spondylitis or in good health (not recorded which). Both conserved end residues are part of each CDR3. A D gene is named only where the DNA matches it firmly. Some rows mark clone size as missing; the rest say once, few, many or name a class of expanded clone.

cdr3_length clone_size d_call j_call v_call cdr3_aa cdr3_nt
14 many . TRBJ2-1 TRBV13 CASSVRHGSNEQFF TGTGCCAGCAGCGTACGGCACGGAAGCAATGAGCAGTTCTTC
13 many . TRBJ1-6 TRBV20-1 CSVTGLQVSPLHF TGCAGTGTCACCGGGCTACAGGTCTCACCCCTCCACTTT
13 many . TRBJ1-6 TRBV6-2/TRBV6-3 CASRIRVGSPLHF TGTGCCAGCAGGATCAGGGTGGGTTCACCCCTCCACTTT
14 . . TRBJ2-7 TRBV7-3 CASSPHGTSYEQYF TGTGCCAGCAGCCCCCATGGGACTTCCTACGAGCAGTACTTC
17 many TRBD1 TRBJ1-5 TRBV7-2 CASSLVGGTGLNQPQHF TGTGCCAGCAGCTTAGTAGGAGGGACAGGACTCAATCAGCCCCAGCATTTT
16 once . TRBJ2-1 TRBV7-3 CASSSTRAKSYNEQFF TGTGCCAGCAGCTCTACTAGGGCTAAATCTTACAATGAGCAGTTCTTC
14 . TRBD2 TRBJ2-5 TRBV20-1 CSARDGGAGETQYF TGCAGTGCTAGAGACGGGGGGGCGGGAGAGACCCAGTACTTC
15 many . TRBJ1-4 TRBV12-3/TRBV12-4 CASSLGAKMDEKLFF TGTGCCAGCAGTTTGGGAGCGAAGATGGATGAAAAACTGTTTTTT
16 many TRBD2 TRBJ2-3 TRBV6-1 CASRPTGGASTDTQYF TGTGCCAGCAGACCCACGGGGGGGGCTAGCACAGATACGCAGTATTTT
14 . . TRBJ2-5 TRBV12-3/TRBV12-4 CASIKGTPSGTQYF TGTGCCAGCATCAAAGGGACACCAAGCGGGACCCAGTACTTC
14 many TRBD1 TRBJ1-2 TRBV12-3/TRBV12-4 CASSPGTGGFGYTF TGTGCCAGCAGTCCGGGGACAGGGGGCTTTGGCTACACCTTC
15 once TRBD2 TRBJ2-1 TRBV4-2 CARGTSGGAYNEQFF TGTGCCAGAGGGACTAGCGGGGGGGCTTACAATGAGCAGTTCTTC
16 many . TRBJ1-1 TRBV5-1 CASKNTSRSMNTEAFF TGCGCCAGCAAGAATACATCCAGGAGCATGAACACTGAAGCTTTCTTT
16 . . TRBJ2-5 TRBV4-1 CASSQDDRGAGETQYF TGCGCCAGCAGCCAAGATGACCGGGGGGCGGGAGAGACCCAGTACTTC
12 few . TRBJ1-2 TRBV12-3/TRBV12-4 CASSFFAYGYTF TGTGCCAGCAGTTTCTTTGCCTATGGCTACACCTTC
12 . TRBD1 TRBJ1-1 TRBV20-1 CSARAGQGKAFF TGCAGTGCTAGAGCAGGACAGGGGAAAGCTTTCTTT
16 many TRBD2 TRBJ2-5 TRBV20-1 CSARDPGGGVQETQYF TGCAGTGCTAGAGATCCGGGCGGGGGGGTACAAGAGACCCAGTACTTC
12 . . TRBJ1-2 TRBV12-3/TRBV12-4 CASSQDLGGYTF TGTGCCAGCAGCCAGGACCTGGGCGGCTACACCTTC
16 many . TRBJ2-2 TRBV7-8 CASRISEGYNTGELFF TGTGCCAGCAGGATAAGCGAGGGGTATAACACCGGGGAGCTGTTTTTT
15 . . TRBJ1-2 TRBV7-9 CASSPGGGQRGGYTF TGTGCCAGCAGCCCGGGCGGGGGGCAAAGAGGCGGCTACACCTTC
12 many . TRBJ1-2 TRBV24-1 CATSPGAGGYTF TGTGCCACCAGTCCGGGGGCCGGTGGCTACACCTTC
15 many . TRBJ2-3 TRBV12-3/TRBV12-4 CASRMTGTETDTQYF TGTGCCAGCAGAATGACCGGGACCGAGACAGATACGCAGTATTTT
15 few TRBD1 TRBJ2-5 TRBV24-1 CATSERTGGQKTQYF TGTGCCACCAGTGAGCGAACAGGGGGCCAAAAGACCCAGTACTTC
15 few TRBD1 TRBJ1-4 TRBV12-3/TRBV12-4 CASRERGLANEKLFF TGTGCCAGCAGGGAGAGGGGGCTCGCTAATGAAAAACTGTTTTTT
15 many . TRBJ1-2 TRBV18 CASSPLSGSNYGYTF TGTGCCAGCTCACCTCTTTCCGGGAGTAACTATGGCTACACCTTC
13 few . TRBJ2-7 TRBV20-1 CSAPGGPSYEQYF TGCAGTGCCCCGGGGGGCCCCTCCTACGAGCAGTACTTC
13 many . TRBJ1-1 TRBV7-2 CASNEKVAAEAFF TGTGCCAGCAACGAAAAAGTGGCAGCTGAAGCTTTCTTT
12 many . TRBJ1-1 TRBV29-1 CSGGGRYTEAFF TGCAGCGGGGGGGGCCGATACACTGAAGCTTTCTTT
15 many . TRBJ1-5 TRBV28 CASSLLLNSNQPQHF TGTGCCAGCAGCCTTCTCCTCAATAGCAATCAGCCCCAGCATTTT
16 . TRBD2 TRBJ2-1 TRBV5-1 CASSLAVGGGYNEQFF TGCGCCAGCAGCTTGGCCGTGGGGGGGGGATACAATGAGCAGTTCTTC
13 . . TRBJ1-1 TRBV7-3 CASSTDGSAEAFF TGTGCCAGCAGCACGGACGGATCTGCTGAAGCTTTCTTT
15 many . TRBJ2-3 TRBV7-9 CASSLLWGSTDTQYF TGTGCCAGCAGCCTCCTTTGGGGGAGCACAGATACGCAGTATTTT
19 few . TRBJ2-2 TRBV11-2 CASSLRPPFGGQGTGELFF TGTGCCAGCAGCTTACGGCCCCCTTTCGGGGGGCAGGGTACCGGGGAGCTGTTTTTT
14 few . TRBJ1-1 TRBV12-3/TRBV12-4 CASSLDSTNTEAFF TGTGCCAGCAGTTTAGACAGCACTAACACTGAAGCTTTCTTT
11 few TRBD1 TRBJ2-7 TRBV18 CASSGQGRQYF TGTGCCAGCTCGGGACAGGGTCGGCAGTACTTC
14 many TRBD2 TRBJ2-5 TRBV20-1 CSARKLASQETQYF TGCAGTGCTAGAAAACTAGCGAGCCAAGAGACCCAGTACTTC
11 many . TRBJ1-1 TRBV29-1 CSVEAGLGAFF TGCAGCGTTGAAGCCGGACTAGGTGCTTTCTTT
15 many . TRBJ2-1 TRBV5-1 CASSSGQGGVNEQFF TGCGCCAGCAGCTCTGGACAGGGAGGGGTCAATGAGCAGTTCTTC
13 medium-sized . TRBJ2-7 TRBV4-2 CASSRMASYEQYF TGTGCCAGCAGCCGGATGGCGTCATACGAGCAGTACTTC
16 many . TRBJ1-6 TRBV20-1 CSARDIRSAYNSPLHF TGCAGTGCTAGAGATATTAGGTCAGCCTATAATTCACCCCTCCACTTT
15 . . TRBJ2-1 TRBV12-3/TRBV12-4 CASSSREWIYNEQFF TGTGCCAGCAGTTCCAGGGAGTGGATCTACAATGAGCAGTTCTTC
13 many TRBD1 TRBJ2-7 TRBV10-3 CATNPGTAHEQYF TGTGCCACGAACCCCGGGACAGCACACGAGCAGTACTTC
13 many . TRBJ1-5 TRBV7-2 CASSLDNNQPQHF TGTGCCAGCAGCTTAGACAACAATCAGCCCCAGCATTTT
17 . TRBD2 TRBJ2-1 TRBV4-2 CASSQAGQAGGSNEQFF TGTGCCAGCAGCCAAGCTGGTCAAGCGGGGGGTAGTAATGAGCAGTTCTTC
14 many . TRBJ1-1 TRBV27 CASSLTGADTEAFF TGTGCCAGCAGTTTAACGGGGGCGGACACTGAAGCTTTCTTT
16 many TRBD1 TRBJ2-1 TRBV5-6 CASSLLQGSSYNEQFF TGTGCCAGCAGCTTGTTACAGGGGAGCTCCTACAATGAGCAGTTCTTC
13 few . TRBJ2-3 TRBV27 CASSVGVQDTQYF TGTGCCAGCAGTGTTGGGGTTCAAGATACGCAGTATTTT
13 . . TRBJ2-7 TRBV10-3 CAISEGSPYEQYF TGTGCCATCAGTGAGGGCAGCCCCTACGAGCAGTACTTC
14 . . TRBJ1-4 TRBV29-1 CSVDGSATNEKLFF TGCAGCGTTGATGGGTCGGCAACTAATGAAAAACTGTTTTTT
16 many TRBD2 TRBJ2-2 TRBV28 CASSPGTSRDTGELFF TGTGCCAGCAGTCCCGGGACTAGCAGGGACACCGGGGAGCTGTTTTTT
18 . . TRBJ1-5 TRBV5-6 CASSLYSQDKRSNQPQHF TGTGCCAGCAGCTTGTATTCACAGGATAAACGTAGCAATCAGCCCCAGCATTTT
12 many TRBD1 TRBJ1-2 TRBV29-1 CSVEAGGYGYTF TGCAGCGTTGAGGCAGGGGGCTATGGCTACACCTTC
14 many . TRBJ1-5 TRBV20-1 CSAREAEANQPQHF TGCAGTGCTAGGGAAGCGGAAGCCAATCAGCCCCAGCATTTT
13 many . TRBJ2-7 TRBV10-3 CAISLDTPGEQYF TGTGCCATCAGTTTGGACACGCCTGGCGAGCAGTACTTC
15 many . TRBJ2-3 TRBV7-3 CASSFSGLSTDTQYF TGTGCCAGCAGCTTTAGCGGTCTGAGCACAGATACGCAGTATTTT
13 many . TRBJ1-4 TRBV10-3 CATAGSNNEKLFF TGTGCCACCGCAGGCAGCAATAATGAAAAACTGTTTTTT
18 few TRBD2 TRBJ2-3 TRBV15 CATSGFGSLAGGLDTQYF TGTGCCACCAGCGGATTCGGATCCCTAGCGGGGGGCTTAGATACGCAGTATTTT